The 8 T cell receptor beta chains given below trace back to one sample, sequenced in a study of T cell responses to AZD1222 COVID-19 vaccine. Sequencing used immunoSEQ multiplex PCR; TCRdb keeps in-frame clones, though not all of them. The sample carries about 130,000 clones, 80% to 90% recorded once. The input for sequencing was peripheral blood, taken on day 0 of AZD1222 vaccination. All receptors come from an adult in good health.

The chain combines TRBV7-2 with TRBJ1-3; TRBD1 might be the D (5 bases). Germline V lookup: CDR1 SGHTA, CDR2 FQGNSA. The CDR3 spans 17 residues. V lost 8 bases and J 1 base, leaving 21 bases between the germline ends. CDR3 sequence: CASRPGLGLTSGNTIYF. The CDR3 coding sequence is TGTGCCAGCCGCCCAGGGCTGGGACTGACATCTGGAAACACCATATATTTT.

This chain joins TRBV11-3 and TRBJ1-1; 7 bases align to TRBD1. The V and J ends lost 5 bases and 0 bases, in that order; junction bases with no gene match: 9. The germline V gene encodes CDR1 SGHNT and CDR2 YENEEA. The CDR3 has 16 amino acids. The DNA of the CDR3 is TGTGCCAGCAGCCCGGGACAGTTTTTCATGAACACTGAAGCTTTCTTT. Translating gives CASSPGQFFMNTEAFF.

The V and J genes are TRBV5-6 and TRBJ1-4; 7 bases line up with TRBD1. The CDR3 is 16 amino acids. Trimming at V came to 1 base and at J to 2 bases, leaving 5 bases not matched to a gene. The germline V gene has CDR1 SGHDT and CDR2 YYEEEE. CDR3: CASSLSTGATNEKLFF. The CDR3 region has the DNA TGTGCCAGCAGCTTGAGTACAGGGGCCACTAATGAAAAACTGTTTTTT.

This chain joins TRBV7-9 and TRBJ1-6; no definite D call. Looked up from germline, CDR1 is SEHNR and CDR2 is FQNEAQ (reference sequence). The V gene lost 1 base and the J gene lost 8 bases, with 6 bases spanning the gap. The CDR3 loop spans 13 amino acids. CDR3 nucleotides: TGTGCCAGCAGCTTAGTCGGGGATTCACCCCTCCACTTT. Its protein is CASSLVGDSPLHF.

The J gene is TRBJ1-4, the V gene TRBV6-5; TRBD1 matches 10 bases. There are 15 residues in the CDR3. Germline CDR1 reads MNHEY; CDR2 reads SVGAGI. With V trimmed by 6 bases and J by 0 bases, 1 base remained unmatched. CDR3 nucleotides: TGTGCCAGCAGGGACAGGGGGGCAACTAATGAAAAACTGTTTTTT. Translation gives CASRDRGATNEKLFF.

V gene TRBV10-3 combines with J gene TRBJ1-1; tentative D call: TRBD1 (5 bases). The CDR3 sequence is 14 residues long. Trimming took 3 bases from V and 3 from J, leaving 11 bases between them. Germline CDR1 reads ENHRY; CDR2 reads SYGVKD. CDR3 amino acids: CAISDPGADTEAFF. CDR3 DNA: TGTGCCATCAGTGATCCTGGGGCGGACACTGAAGCTTTCTTT.

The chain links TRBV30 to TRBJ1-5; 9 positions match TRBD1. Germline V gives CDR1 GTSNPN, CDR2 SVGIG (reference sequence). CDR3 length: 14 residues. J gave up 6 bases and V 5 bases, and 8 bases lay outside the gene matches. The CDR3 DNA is TGTGCCTGGTCCGGGACAGGGCGAACTCAGCCCCAGCATTTT. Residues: CAWSGTGRTQPQHF.

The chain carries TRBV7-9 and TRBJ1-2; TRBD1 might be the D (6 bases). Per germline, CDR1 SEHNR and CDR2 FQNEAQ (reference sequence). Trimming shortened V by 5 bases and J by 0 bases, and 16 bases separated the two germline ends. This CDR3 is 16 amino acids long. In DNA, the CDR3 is TGTGCCAGCAGCCTAGGACAGAGTCAAGCTAACTATGGCTACACCTTC. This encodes CASSLGQSQANYGYTF.